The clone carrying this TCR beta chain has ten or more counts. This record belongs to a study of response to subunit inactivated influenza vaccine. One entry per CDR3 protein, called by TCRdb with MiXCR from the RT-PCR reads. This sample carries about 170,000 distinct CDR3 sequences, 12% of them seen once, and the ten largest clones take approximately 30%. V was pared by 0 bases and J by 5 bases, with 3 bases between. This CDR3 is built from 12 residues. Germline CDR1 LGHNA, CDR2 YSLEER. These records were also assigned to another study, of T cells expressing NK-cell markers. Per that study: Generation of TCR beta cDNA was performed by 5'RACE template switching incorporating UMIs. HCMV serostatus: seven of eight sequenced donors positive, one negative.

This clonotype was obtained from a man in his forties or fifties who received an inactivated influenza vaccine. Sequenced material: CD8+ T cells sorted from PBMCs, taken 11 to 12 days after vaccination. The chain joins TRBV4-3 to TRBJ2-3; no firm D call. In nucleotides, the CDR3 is TGCGCCAGCAGCCAAGACAGAGATACGCAGTATTTT. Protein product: CASSQDRDTQYF.